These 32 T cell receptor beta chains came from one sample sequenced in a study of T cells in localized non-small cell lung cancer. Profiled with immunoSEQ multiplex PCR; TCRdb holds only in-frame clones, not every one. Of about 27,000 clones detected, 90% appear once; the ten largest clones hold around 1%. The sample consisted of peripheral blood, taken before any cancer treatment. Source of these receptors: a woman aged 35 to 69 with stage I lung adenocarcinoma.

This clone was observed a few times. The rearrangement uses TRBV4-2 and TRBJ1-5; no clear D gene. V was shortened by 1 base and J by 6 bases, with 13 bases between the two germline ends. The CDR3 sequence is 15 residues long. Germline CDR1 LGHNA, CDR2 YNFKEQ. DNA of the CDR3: TGTGCCAGCAGCCAAGGTAGGGCCGATATTCAGCCCCAGCATTTT. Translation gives CASSQGRADIQPQHF.

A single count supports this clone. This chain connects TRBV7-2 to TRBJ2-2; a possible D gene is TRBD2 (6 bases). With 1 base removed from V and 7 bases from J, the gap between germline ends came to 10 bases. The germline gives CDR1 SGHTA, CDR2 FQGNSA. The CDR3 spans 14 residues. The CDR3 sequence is CASSLVRAGGELFF. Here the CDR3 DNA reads TGTGCCAGCAGCTTAGTACGAGCGGGCGGGGAGCTGTTTTTT.

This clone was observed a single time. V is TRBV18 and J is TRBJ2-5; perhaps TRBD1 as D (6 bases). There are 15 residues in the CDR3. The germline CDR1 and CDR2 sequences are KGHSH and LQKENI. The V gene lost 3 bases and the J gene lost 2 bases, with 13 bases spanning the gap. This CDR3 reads CASSPPGALQETQYF. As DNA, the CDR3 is TGTGCCAGCTCACCGCCAGGGGCCTTACAAGAGACCCAGTACTTC.

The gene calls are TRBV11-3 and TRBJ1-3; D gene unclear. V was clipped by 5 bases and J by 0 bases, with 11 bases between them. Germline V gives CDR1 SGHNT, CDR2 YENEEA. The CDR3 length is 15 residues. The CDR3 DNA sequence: TGTGCCAGCAGCGCAGAAGGCCTCTCTGGAAACACCATATATTTT. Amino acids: CASSAEGLSGNTIYF.

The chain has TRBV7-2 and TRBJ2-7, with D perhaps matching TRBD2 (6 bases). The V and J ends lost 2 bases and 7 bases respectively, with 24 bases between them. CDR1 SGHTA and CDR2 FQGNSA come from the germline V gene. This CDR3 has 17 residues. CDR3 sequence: CASSLHSGHTGSGEQYF. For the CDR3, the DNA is TGTGCCAGCAGCTTACATAGCGGCCACACGGGGAGTGGTGAGCAGTACTTC.

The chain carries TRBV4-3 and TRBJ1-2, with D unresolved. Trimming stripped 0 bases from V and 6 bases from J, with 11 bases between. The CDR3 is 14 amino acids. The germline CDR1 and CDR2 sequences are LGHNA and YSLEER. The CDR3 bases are TGCGCCAGCAGCCAAGACGTCGGGAGCAATGGCTACACCTTC. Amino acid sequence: CASSQDVGSNGYTF.

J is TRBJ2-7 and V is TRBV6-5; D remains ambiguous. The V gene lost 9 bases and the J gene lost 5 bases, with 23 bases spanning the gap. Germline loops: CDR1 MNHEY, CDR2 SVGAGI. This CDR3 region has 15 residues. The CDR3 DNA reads TGTGCCAGGAGCACAGTAGTAGTTTGGTGTAACGAGCAGTACTTC. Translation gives CARSTVVVWCNEQYF.

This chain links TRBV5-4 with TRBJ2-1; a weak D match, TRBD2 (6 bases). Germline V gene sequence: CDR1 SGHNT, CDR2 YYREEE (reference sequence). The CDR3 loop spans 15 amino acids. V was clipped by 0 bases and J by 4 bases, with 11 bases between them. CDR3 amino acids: CASSLEASVYNEQFF. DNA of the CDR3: TGTGCCAGCAGCTTGGAGGCTAGCGTTTACAATGAGCAGTTCTTC.

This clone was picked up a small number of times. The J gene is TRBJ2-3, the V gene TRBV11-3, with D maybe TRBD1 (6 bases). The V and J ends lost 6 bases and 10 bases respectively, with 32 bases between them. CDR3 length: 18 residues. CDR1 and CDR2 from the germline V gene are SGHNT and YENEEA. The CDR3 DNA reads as TGTGCCAGCAGGCCTTTTAGGACAGAGCAAGCGTCGGAAGTCCCGCAGTATTTT. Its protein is CASRPFRTEQASEVPQYF. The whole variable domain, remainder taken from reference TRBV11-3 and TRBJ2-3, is EAGVVQSPRYKIIEKKQPVAFWCNPISGHNTLYWYLQNLGQGPELLIRYENEEAVDDSQLPKDRFSAERLKGVDSTLKIQPAELGDSAVYLCASRPFRTEQASEVPQYFGPGTRLTVL.

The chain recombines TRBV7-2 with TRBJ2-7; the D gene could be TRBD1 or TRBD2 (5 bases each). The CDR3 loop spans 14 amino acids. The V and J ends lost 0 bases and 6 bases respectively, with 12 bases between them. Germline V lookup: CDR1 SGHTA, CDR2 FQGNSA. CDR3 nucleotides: TGTGCCAGCAGCTTAGCGGGGGATCAGAGCGAGCAGTACTTC. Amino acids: CASSLAGDQSEQYF.

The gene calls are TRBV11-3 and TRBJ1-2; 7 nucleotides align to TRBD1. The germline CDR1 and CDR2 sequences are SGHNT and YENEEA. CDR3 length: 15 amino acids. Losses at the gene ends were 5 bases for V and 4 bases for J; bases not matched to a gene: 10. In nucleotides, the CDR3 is TGTGCCAGCAGCGTAGGACAGGAGTTTCTCTATGGCTACACCTTC. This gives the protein CASSVGQEFLYGYTF. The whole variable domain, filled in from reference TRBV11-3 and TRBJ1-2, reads EAGVVQSPRYKIIEKKQPVAFWCNPISGHNTLYWYLQNLGQGPELLIRYENEEAVDDSQLPKDRFSAERLKGVDSTLKIQPAELGDSAVYLCASSVGQEFLYGYTFGSGTRLTVV.

The CDR3, as DNA: TGTGCCAGTAGTAAGCGGGGAGGACTTTGGAATGAGCAGTTCTTC. Protein: CASSKRGGLWNEQFF. The chain has TRBV19 and TRBJ2-1; 7 bases align to TRBD2. CDR1 LNHDA and CDR2 SQIVND come from the germline V gene (reference sequence). With 4 bases clipped from V and 7 bases from J, the junction kept 10 bases outside the gene matches. The CDR3 has 15 amino acids.

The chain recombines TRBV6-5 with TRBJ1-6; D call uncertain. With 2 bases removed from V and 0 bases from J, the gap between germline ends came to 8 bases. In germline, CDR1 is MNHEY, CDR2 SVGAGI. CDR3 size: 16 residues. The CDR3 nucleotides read TGTGCCAGCAGTTACAGTTGGAGCTCCTATAATTCACCCCTCCACTTT. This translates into CASSYSWSSYNSPLHF.

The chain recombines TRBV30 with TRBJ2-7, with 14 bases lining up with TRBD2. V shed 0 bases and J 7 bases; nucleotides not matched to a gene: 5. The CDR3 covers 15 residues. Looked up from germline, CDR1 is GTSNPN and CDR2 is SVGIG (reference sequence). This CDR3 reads CAWSVRLAGGREQYF. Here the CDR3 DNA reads TGTGCCTGGAGTGTACGACTAGCGGGAGGGAGGGAGCAGTACTTC.

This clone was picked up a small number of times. CDR3 protein: CAWRGPGRDQPQHF. CDR3 nucleotides: TGTGCCTGGAGGGGTCCGGGGAGAGATCAGCCCCAGCATTTT. The chain uses TRBV30 and TRBJ1-5; D ambiguous. The CDR3 consists of 14 residues. The germline V and J ends were trimmed by 3 bases and 5 bases, with 14 bases remaining between them. Germline V gives CDR1 GTSNPN, CDR2 SVGIG (reference sequence).

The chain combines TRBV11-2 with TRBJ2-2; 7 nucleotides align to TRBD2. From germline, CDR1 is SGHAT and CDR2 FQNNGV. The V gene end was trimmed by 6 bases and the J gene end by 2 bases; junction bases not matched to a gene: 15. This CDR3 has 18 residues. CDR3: CASRSLGRDYLNTGELFF. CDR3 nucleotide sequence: TGTGCCAGCAGATCCTTAGGTCGGGACTACTTAAACACCGGGGAGCTGTTTTTT.

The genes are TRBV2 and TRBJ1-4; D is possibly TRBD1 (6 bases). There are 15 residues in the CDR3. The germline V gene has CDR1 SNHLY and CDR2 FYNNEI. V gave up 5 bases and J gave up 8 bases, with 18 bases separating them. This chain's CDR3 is CASSPSGTRSEKLFF. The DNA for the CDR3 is TGTGCCAGCAGTCCTTCCGGGACAAGAAGCGAAAAACTGTTTTTT.

In nucleotides, the CDR3 is TGTGCCAGCAGCCCCGTCGTGGGCACTGAAGCTTTCTTT. Its protein product is CASSPVVGTEAFF. The gene calls are TRBV11-2 and TRBJ1-1; no clear D gene. Trimming cost V 5 bases and J 4 bases, with 11 bases left between them. Germline V gives CDR1 SGHAT, CDR2 FQNNGV. CDR3 length: 13 amino acids.

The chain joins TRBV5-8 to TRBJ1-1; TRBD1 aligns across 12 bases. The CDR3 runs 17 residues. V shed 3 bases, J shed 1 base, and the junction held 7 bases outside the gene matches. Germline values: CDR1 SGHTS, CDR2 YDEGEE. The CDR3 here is CASSYGTGGLENTEAFF. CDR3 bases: TGTGCCAGCAGCTACGGGACAGGGGGCTTAGAGAACACTGAAGCTTTCTTT.

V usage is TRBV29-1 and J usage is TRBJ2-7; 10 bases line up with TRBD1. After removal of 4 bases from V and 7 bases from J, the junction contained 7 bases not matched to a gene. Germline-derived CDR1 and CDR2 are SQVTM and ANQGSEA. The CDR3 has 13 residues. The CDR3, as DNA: TGCAGCGTTGGGCCGGGACAGGGGAGGGAGCAGTACTTC. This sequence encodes CSVGPGQGREQYF.

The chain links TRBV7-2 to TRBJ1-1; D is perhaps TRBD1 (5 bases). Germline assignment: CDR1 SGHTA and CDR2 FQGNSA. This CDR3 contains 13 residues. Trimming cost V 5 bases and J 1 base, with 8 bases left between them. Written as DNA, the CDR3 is TGTGCCAGCAGCAGGGACGGGAACACTGAAGCTTTCTTT. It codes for CASSRDGNTEAFF.

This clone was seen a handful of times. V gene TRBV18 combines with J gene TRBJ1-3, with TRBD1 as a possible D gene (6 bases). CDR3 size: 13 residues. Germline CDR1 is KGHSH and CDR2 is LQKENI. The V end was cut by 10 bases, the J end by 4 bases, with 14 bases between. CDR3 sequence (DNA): TGTGCCACGACACAGGGAGCGGGAAACACCATATATTTT. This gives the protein CATTQGAGNTIYF.

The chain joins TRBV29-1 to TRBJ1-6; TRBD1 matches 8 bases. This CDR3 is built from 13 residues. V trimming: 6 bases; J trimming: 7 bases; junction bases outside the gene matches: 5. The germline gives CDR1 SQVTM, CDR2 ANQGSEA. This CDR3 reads CSVGDRGNSPLHF. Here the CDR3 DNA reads TGCAGCGTGGGAGACAGGGGCAATTCACCCCTCCACTTT.

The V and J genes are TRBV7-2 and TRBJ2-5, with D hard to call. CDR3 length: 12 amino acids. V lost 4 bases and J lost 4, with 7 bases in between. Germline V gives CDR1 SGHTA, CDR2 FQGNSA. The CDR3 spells CASSSLGETQYF. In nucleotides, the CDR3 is TGTGCCAGCAGCTCTCTGGGAGAGACCCAGTACTTC.

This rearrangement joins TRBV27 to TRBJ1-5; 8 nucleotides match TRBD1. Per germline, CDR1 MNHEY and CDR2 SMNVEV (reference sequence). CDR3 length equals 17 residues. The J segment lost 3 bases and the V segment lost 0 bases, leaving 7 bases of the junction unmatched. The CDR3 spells CASSLSSGQGDNQPQHF. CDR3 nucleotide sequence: TGTGCCAGCAGTTTATCCTCCGGACAGGGTGACAATCAGCCCCAGCATTTT.

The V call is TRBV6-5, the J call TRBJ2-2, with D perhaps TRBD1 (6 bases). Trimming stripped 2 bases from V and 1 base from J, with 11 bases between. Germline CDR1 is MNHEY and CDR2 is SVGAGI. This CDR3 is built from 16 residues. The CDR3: CASSYEAGVNTGELFF. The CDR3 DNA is TGTGCCAGCAGTTACGAGGCAGGGGTGAACACCGGGGAGCTGTTTTTT.

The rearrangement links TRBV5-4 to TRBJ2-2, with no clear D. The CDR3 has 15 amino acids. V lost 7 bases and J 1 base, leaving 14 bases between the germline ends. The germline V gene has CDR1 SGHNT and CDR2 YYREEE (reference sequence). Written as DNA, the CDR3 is TGTGCCAGCGGAATGGAGACCAAGAACACCGGGGAGCTGTTTTTT. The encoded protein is CASGMETKNTGELFF.

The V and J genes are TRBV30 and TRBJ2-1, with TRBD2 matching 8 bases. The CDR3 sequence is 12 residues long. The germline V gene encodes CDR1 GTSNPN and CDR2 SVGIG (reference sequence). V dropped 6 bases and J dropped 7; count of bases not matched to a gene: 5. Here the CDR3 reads CACSGGPNEQFF. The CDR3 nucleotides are TGTGCCTGTTCGGGGGGGCCAAATGAGCAGTTCTTC.

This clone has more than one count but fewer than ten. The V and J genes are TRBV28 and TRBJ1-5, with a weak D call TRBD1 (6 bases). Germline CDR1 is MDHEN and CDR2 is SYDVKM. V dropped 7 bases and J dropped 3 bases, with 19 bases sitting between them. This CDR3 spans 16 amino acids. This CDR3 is CASTWGGQLYNQPQHF. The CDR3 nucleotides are TGTGCCAGCACATGGGGGGGGCAGCTTTACAATCAGCCCCAGCATTTT.

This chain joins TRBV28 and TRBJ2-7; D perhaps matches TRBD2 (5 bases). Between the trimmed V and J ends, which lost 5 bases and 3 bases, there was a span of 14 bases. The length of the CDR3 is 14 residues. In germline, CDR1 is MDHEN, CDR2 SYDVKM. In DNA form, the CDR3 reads TGTGCCAGCAGTATCACACAGACTAACTACGAGCAGTACTTC. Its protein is CASSITQTNYEQYF.

CDR3 nucleotide sequence: TGTGCCAGCAGCGGAGGGAACTATGGCTACACCTTC. Translating it yields CASSGGNYGYTF. This rearrangement joins TRBV28 to TRBJ1-2; D is uncertain. V lost 6 bases and J lost 2, with 7 bases in between. The V gene's germline CDR1 is MDHEN and CDR2 SYDVKM. The length of the CDR3 is 12 residues.

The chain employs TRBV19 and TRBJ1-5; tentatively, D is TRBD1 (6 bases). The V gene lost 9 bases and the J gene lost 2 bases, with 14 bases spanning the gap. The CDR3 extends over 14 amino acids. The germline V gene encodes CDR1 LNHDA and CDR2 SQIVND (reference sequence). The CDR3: CASQGPLGNQPQHF. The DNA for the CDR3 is TGTGCCAGCCAGGGGCCCCTCGGCAATCAGCCCCAGCATTTT.